The 26 T cell receptor beta chains below were found in one sample sequenced in a study of blood T cell repertoires in COVID-19. The data were produced by immunoSEQ multiplex PCR, yet TCRdb's version contains in-frame clones alone and is incomplete. The sample carries about 220,000 clones, 82% recorded once. The sequenced material came from peripheral blood. These receptors were collected from a woman older than 75 with acute or convalescent COVID-19.

The chain carries TRBV7-3 and TRBJ1-1; D gene ambiguous. CDR1 SGHTA and CDR2 FQGTGA come from the germline V gene. Trimming stripped 5 bases from V and 1 base from J, with 11 bases between. The CDR3 totals 14 residues. The CDR3 here is CASSPMATNTEAFF. The CDR3 nucleotides read TGTGCCAGCAGCCCCATGGCCACGAACACTGAAGCTTTCTTT.

This clone has just one count. J is TRBJ1-5 and V is TRBV19, with D perhaps matching TRBD1 (6 bases). The germline gives CDR1 LNHDA, CDR2 SQIVND (reference sequence). The CDR3 sequence is 13 residues long. The ends were cut back, 6 bases at V and 6 bases at J, with 12 bases in the middle. The CDR3 spells CASRPTGTQPQHF. The CDR3 region has the DNA TGTGCCAGTAGACCCACAGGGACTCAGCCCCAGCATTTT.

This clone was picked up a small number of times. The chain links TRBV5-6 to TRBJ1-4, with a weak D call TRBD1 (6 bases). There are 15 residues in the CDR3. CDR1 SGHDT and CDR2 YYEEEE come from the germline V gene. The V and J ends lost 2 bases and 8 bases respectively, with 16 bases between them. The CDR3: CASSFPTDSGEKLFF. DNA of the CDR3: TGTGCCAGCAGCTTTCCTACGGACAGCGGAGAAAAACTGTTTTTT.

The sample holds one count of this clone. This chain links TRBV3-1 (or the pseudogene TRBV3-2) with TRBJ2-1; 9 bases are shared with TRBD2. The CDR3 is 16 residues long. Trimming cost V 1 base and J 8 bases; bases outside gene matches: 9. Germline lookup yields CDR1 LGHDT and CDR2 YNNKEL (reference sequence). The DNA of the CDR3 is TGTGCCAGCAGCCAAGGTTTAGCGGGGGCCGGGTATGAGCAGTTCTTC. Its translation is CASSQGLAGAGYEQFF.

The J gene is TRBJ1-6, the V gene TRBV30, with 7 bases aligning to TRBD1. Germline V gene sequence: CDR1 GTSNPN, CDR2 SVGIG (reference sequence). The CDR3 is made up of 15 amino acids. V shed 3 bases, J shed 8 bases, and the junction held 10 bases outside the gene matches. The CDR3, as DNA: TGTGCCTGGAGAAGTGGGCAGGGGGTAGATTCACCCCTCCACTTT. Translating it yields CAWRSGQGVDSPLHF. The full variable domain, in which reference TRBV30 and TRBJ1-6 provide the parts outside the CDR3, is SQTIHQWPATLVQPVGSPLSLECTVEGTSNPNLYWYRQAAGRGLQLLFYSVGIGQISSEVPQNLSASRPQDRQFILSSKKLLLSDSGFYLCAWRSGQGVDSPLHFGNGTRLTVT.

The chain employs TRBV10-1 and TRBJ1-2, with D uncertain. Germline V lookup: CDR1 WNHNN, CDR2 SYGVQD (reference sequence). The CDR3 is made up of 16 amino acids. V was trimmed by 3 bases and J by 4 bases, leaving 18 bases between them. CDR3 DNA sequence: TGCGCCAGCAGTGACGTTGGGAGTGGCTCAAGCTATGGCTACACCTTC. Protein sequence: CASSDVGSGSSYGYTF.

This chain links TRBV11-3 with TRBJ2-2; a possible D gene is TRBD2 (5 bases). This CDR3 spans 15 amino acids. Germline V gene sequence: CDR1 SGHNT, CDR2 YENEEA. Trimming took off 0 bases at V and 6 bases at J, with 11 bases between the two ends. CDR3 sequence reads: CASSLERGRPGELFF. In DNA, the CDR3 is TGTGCCAGCAGCTTAGAAAGAGGGCGGCCCGGGGAGCTGTTTTTT.

V is TRBV7-2 and J is TRBJ1-2; no definite D call. The germline gives CDR1 SGHTA, CDR2 FQGNSA. V gave up 5 bases and J gave up 6 bases, with 16 bases separating them. The CDR3 runs 14 residues. In nucleotides, the CDR3 is TGTGCCAGCAGCCTGGCGGGGATGGCTGATGGCTACACCTTC. Protein product: CASSLAGMADGYTF.

This chain connects TRBV6-1 to TRBJ1-2; 8 bases line up with TRBD1. CDR3 length equals 15 residues. V shed 0 bases, J shed 4 bases, and the junction held 4 bases outside the gene matches. Germline V CDR1 and CDR2: MNHNS, SASEGT. In nucleotides, the CDR3 is TGTGCCAGCAGTGAAGCGGGACAGGCCGGCTATGGCTACACCTTC. It encodes CASSEAGQAGYGYTF.

The chain is built from TRBV5-4 and TRBJ1-1; tentatively, D is TRBD1 (6 bases). This CDR3 comprises 14 residues. In germline, CDR1 is SGHNT, CDR2 YYREEE (reference sequence). The V end lost 4 bases, the J end lost 1 base, and 11 bases lay between the germline ends. This chain's CDR3 is CASSLQGRNTEAFF. DNA for the CDR3: TGTGCCAGCAGCCTCCAGGGGAGGAACACTGAAGCTTTCTTT.

V gene TRBV11-3 combines with J gene TRBJ2-3, with D possibly TRBD2 on 6 matching bases. CDR1 is SGHNT and CDR2 is YENEEA in the germline V gene. There are 15 residues in the CDR3. Deletions cut 4 bases from V and 1 base from J, with 12 bases between. CDR3 nucleotides: TGTGCCAGCAGCTATTCCCCGGGGGGCACAGATACGCAGTATTTT. It yields the protein CASSYSPGGTDTQYF.

This clone turned up a few times. The chain links TRBV19 to TRBJ1-5, with D possibly being TRBD1 (6 bases). V was cut by 4 bases and J by 5 bases, with 15 bases left in between. The CDR3 covers 15 residues. CDR1 and CDR2 from the germline V gene are LNHDA and SQIVND (reference sequence). The CDR3 bases are TGTGCCAGTAGTACTGGACAGCGAGCGTATCAGCCCCAGCATTTT. Amino acid sequence: CASSTGQRAYQPQHF.

The CDR3 DNA follows: TGTGCCTGGAGGATTCCAGCGGGGGGGCCGAAGCAGTTCTTC. It yields the protein CAWRIPAGGPKQFF. The chain links TRBV30 to TRBJ2-1, with 10 nucleotides matching TRBD2. CDR1 and CDR2 (germline): GTSNPN, SVGIG (reference sequence). There are 14 residues in the CDR3. V was clipped by 3 bases and J by 11 bases; unmatched bases: 10.

The genes are TRBV2 and TRBJ1-6; 9 bases agree with TRBD1. With V trimmed by 5 bases and J by 6 bases, 2 bases remained unmatched. The CDR3 covers 14 residues. Germline-derived CDR1 and CDR2 are SNHLY and FYNNEI. Here the CDR3 reads CASSLTGGNSPLHF. In DNA, the CDR3 is TGTGCCAGCAGTCTGACAGGGGGTAATTCACCCCTCCACTTT.

The chain uses TRBV7-9 and TRBJ1-5; 9 positions match TRBD1. J was trimmed by 0 bases and V by 5 bases; bases with no gene match: 5. The CDR3 has 16 residues. Germline CDR1 SEHNR, CDR2 FQNEAQ (reference sequence). This CDR3 is CASSPRTGDSNQPQHF. CDR3 nucleotide sequence: TGTGCCAGCAGCCCTAGGACAGGGGATAGCAATCAGCCCCAGCATTTT.

The V and J genes are TRBV27 and TRBJ1-2; no reliable D call. This CDR3 has 15 residues. Germline CDR1 MNHEY, CDR2 SMNVEV (reference sequence). V was pared by 6 bases and J by 0 bases, with 14 bases between. CDR3 in amino acids: CASSPMGGPNYGYTF. Here the CDR3 DNA reads TGTGCCAGCAGCCCCATGGGAGGCCCTAACTATGGCTACACCTTC.

This chain uses TRBV6-1 with TRBJ1-6; the D gene is possibly TRBD1 (6 bases). The V and J ends lost 2 bases and 0 bases respectively, with 11 bases between them. The CDR3 is 17 amino acids. CDR1 and CDR2 from the germline V gene are MNHNS and SASEGT. The DNA for the CDR3 is TGTGCCAGCAGTGAATCAAGGGGGAGCTCCTATAATTCACCCCTCCACTTT. It specifies CASSESRGSSYNSPLHF.

The chain recombines TRBV7-6 with TRBJ1-1, with TRBD1 identical over 11 bases. V trimming: 5 bases; J trimming: 3 bases; junction bases outside the gene matches: 14. The CDR3 sequence is 18 residues long. The germline V gene has CDR1 SGHVS and CDR2 FNYEAQ. CDR3 residues: CASSPGFWDRGSHTEAFF. In DNA form, the CDR3 reads TGTGCCAGCAGCCCCGGATTTTGGGACAGGGGGTCTCACACTGAAGCTTTCTTT.

V is TRBV5-1 and J is TRBJ2-7; 8 nucleotides agree with TRBD2. With 4 bases clipped from V and 6 bases from J, the junction kept 12 bases outside the gene matches. The germline CDR1 and CDR2 sequences are SGHRS and YFSETQ. This CDR3 is built from 15 residues. CDR3 protein: CASSTGGTGPIEQYF. DNA of the CDR3: TGCGCCAGCAGCACGGGAGGGACGGGACCTATCGAGCAGTACTTC.

V and J are TRBV6-1 and TRBJ1-4; D unclear. The CDR3 covers 15 residues. V dropped 2 bases and J dropped 8 bases, with 15 bases sitting between them. Germline lookup yields CDR1 MNHNS and CDR2 SASEGT. The CDR3 reads CASSELMTTGEKLFF. CDR3 bases: TGTGCCAGCAGTGAATTGATGACCACCGGGGAAAAACTGTTTTTT.

As to this clone: The same CDR3 is also encoded by other DNA sequences in this sample. This sequence joins TRBV19 and TRBJ2-3, with 7 bases aligning to TRBD1. Losses at the gene ends were 1 base for V and 4 bases for J; bases not matched to a gene: 5. Looked up from germline, CDR1 is LNHDA and CDR2 is SQIVND (reference sequence). This CDR3 has 15 residues. CDR3: CASSIARGPADTQYF. In DNA, the CDR3 is TGTGCCAGTAGTATAGCGAGGGGGCCAGCAGATACGCAGTATTTT.

The rearrangement uses TRBV4-3 and TRBJ2-7, with a weak D call TRBD2 (5 bases). V dropped 0 bases and J dropped 4 bases, with 7 bases sitting between them. Germline V gives CDR1 LGHNA, CDR2 YSLEER. This CDR3 region has 13 residues. For the CDR3, the DNA is TGCGCCAGCAGCCAAGACCGGGGTTACGAGCAGTACTTC. The encoded protein is CASSQDRGYEQYF.

This rearrangement joins TRBV7-2 to TRBJ2-2; D is unresolved. The CDR3 runs 12 residues. Looked up from germline, CDR1 is SGHTA and CDR2 is FQGNSA. Trimming cost V 4 bases and J 5 bases, with 5 bases left between them. CDR3 DNA sequence: TGTGCCAGCAGCTCCTCGACCGGGGAGCTGTTTTTT. Translation gives CASSSSTGELFF.

In this sample, this clone turned up a few times. The chain couples TRBV5-1 to TRBJ2-2, with D uncertain. V lost 4 bases and J 0 bases, leaving 13 bases between the germline ends. The CDR3 totals 16 residues. Germline-derived CDR1 and CDR2 are SGHRS and YFSETQ. This CDR3 reads CASSPKANTNTGELFF. In nucleotides, the CDR3 is TGCGCCAGCAGCCCTAAAGCGAATACGAACACCGGGGAGCTGTTTTTT.

This rearrangement joins TRBV11-2 to TRBJ2-3, with D perhaps TRBD2 (6 bases). Germline V gene lookup returns CDR1 SGHAT and CDR2 FQNNGV. There are 14 residues in the CDR3. V was pared by 0 bases and J by 4 bases, with 8 bases between. In DNA form, the CDR3 reads TGTGCCAGCAGCTTAGAGTGGAGGGCAGATACGCAGTATTTT. It specifies CASSLEWRADTQYF.

The genes are TRBV5-1 and TRBJ2-3; TRBD1 is a possible D gene (9 bases). The germline V gene encodes CDR1 SGHRS and CDR2 YFSETQ. CDR3 length equals 16 residues. V was clipped by 4 bases and J by 5 bases, with 20 bases between them. The CDR3 protein is CASSPDLAGQGDTQYF. The DNA for the CDR3 is TGCGCCAGCAGCCCGGACTTAGCGGGACAGGGAGATACGCAGTATTTT. Looking up the rest from reference TRBV5-1 and TRBJ2-3 gives the full variable domain: KAGVTQTPRYLIKTRGQQVTLSCSPISGHRSVSWYQQTPGQGLQFLFEYFSETQRNKGNFPGRFSGRQFSNSRSEMNVSTLELGDSALYLCASSPDLAGQGDTQYFGPGTRLTVL.